This T cell receptor beta chain was documented in a study of blood T cell repertoires in COVID-19 (TCRdb year 2020). The study in broad terms: Samples covering the acute and convalescent phases of COVID-19 were provided by collaborators in the United States, Italy and Spain. The sample metadata nearly always contained a de-identified subject ID, COVID-19 status, age in years and sex. Samples were obtained from the ongoing ImmuneRACE study (first 160 participants) and from approximately 1,200 subjects provided by 6 global collaborators. The repertoires were made available in a free public database intended to serve as a resource for research on the immune response to SARS-CoV-2. The material from the prospective study consisted of cDNA or gDNA derived from T cells, B-cell-depleted T cells, or PBMCs. Where available, HLA class I and class II types were taken from metadata supplied by the sample provider and were not determined by assay-based typing. Subjects who had been exposed to COVID-19, were actively infected with it, or had recovered from it provided the deeply sampled blood TCRbeta repertoires that made up the dataset.

A second Seattle source provided samples from volunteer blood donors who had recovered from COVID-19. Collaborating institutions collected whole blood in K2EDTA tubes following their own protocols. For TCRbeta analysis, collaborators shipped samples in one of three forms: frozen whole blood, isolated PBMCs, or DNA extracted from either of those sample types. From the germline V gene (reference sequence), CDR1 is DFQATT and CDR2 is SNEGSKA. V is pruned by 3 bases and J by 3 bases, leaving 3 bases of the junction without a gene match. The CDR3 measures 13 amino acids from cysteine to phenylalanine. Only CDR3 DNA remains: 39 bases, in frame from the first base. In its sample, this clone was seen once. Its antigen is currently not known. Base qualities are not at hand, and no much larger clone is one base apart. TCRbeta CDR3 regions were amplified from genomic DNA by means of the immunoSEQ Assay, a bias-controlled multiplex PCR. As for the original processing: The number of nucleated cells in each sample was estimated by amplification of reference gene primers within the assay. To quantify the absolute abundance of each unique TCRbeta CDR3 rearrangement, sequence reads were collapsed and filtered. For each sample, productive Simpson clonality was calculated as the square root of Simpson's diversity index across productive rearrangements. TCRdb re-hosts the immuneACCESS table, in-frame sequences only. Its copies lack some clones; in the studies checked, an unresolved V gene accounts for under half of them, and the cause for the rest is not known. V and J calls and clone size are those listed in that table; D and trimming were worked out from the DNA. The sample has some 240,000 clones on record, roughly nine tenths of them singletons. Jointly, the top ten make up just over 7% of the sample.

Summary of the overall study and its limitations: How much clinical and demographic metadata was included differed by source and by participant, and the metadata was provided uncurated.

Sequenced material: peripheral blood. The chain joins TRBV20-1 to TRBJ2-7, with 9 bases aligning to TRBD1. The source is a man in his 60s who had recovered from COVID-19. CDR3 region: CSASETGGYEQYF. The sequenced DNA is TGCAGTGCTAGTGAGACAGGGGGCTACGAGCAGTACTTC.